The entry below describes one TCR beta chain. Its target antigen remains unknown. Qualities for individual bases were not recorded, and no much larger clone is one base off. This specimen belongs to a study of beta chain features in type 1 diabetes (dated by TCRdb to the late 2010s). For context, the study as a whole: Mean age, gender distribution, total cell number and subset yield did not differ between patients and healthy donors. A total of 107,917,701 sorted cells were examined across all samples, and RNA yield correlated strongly with the number of cells per subset. The study compared TCRB repertoires of sorted circulating CD4+ T cell subsets between recently diagnosed type 1 diabetes patients and matched healthy donors. Regulatory and stem cell-like memory subsets were obtained from only 8 patients and roughly eight healthy donors, while naive and central memory subsets were obtained from all 28 donors.

The entire isolated RNA was reverse transcribed using the High Capacity cDNA Reverse Transcription Kit, and thus expressed TCRB transcripts were sequenced. Deep immunoSEQ sequencing was performed on naive, central memory and regulatory T cell samples, with an average of roughly 3.5 million total reads per sample. Sorted cells were lysed in RLT buffer, and RNA was extracted using DNase-treated RNeasy Micro or Mini kits according to cell number. To prevent cross-contamination, every cell subset was processed on its own, while patient and healthy donor samples were processed together. The immunoSEQ multiplex PCR was used to amplify TCRB sequences from cDNA, generating 87-bp fragments that spanned the CDR3 region. Amplicons were sequenced on the Illumina HiSeq platform. The authors' analysis ran thus. Synthetic template baselines were used to correct PCR bias computationally, reads within Hamming distance 2 were collapsed, and singletons that could not be merged were discarded. Reads were aligned against IMGT so that V, D and J genes, CDR3 length and insertions or deletions at six rearrangement sites could be assigned. Within each subset, clonotype counts were normalized to sorted cell number, after which true diversity and Gini coefficients were computed with the tcR R package. The overlap coefficient, calculated on TCRB nucleotide sequences, was used to quantify repertoire sharing. Out-of-frame TCRB sequences from naive cells were analyzed as a proxy for the pre-selection repertoire. TCRdb holds this immuneACCESS table with in-frame rearrangements only. Some clones are missing; in checked studies, unresolved V genes explain under half, and the rest has no known cause. That table is the source of V, J and clone size, and D and trimming were worked out from the DNA. Counted in this sample were about 660,000 clones; about 14% of them appeared once. Of the sample, 0.03% to 0.04% is held by the ten largest clones.

A single peripheral blood draw of approximately 100 mL on average was collected from each donor into heparinised tubes. Using a panel that included CD45RO, CCR7, CD25, CD127, CD95 and CD27, naive, central memory, regulatory and stem cell-like memory CD4+ T cells were sorted on a BD FACSAria II. All sorted populations exceeded 95% purity. Right away, PBMCs were isolated by Lymphoprep density gradient centrifugation and were stained directly, with no culture step. Samples were stained and sorted in pairs, with one healthy donor and one patient per experiment, so that batch effects were minimized. What the research found in general, with its limitations: Sequencing cDNA rather than genomic DNA could over-represent highly expressing activated cells, although activation and CD3 levels did not differ between groups. HLA sub-analyses involved small numbers of individuals, so any influence of HLA type on TCRB rearrangement remained unresolved. At VDJ recombination sites, type 1 diabetes patients had fewer insertions and more deleted nucleotides, which implies abnormalities in thymic rearrangement. Naive, central memory and regulatory TCRB repertoires appeared more similar among patients than among healthy donors. A moderate but significant shortening of TCRB CDR3 length was observed in type 1 diabetes patients in all four CD4+ subsets. Shorter templates might have been favored by PCR, but patient and control samples were amplified and corrected together, so both groups would have been affected equally by any skew.

Clipping removes 0 bases from V and 5 bases from J, with 5 as the unmatched junction base count. The germline V gene specifies MNHNS as CDR1 and SASEGT as CDR2. The CDR3 sequence holds 15 residues, the cysteine and phenylalanine included. The entry retains the CDR3 DNA only, 45 bases that are in frame from base 1. The sequence is built from TRBV6-1 and TRBJ2-7; 9 bases in the junction line up with TRBD2. The sequence was obtained from a young man with type 1 diabetes. Material: naive CD4+ T cells from blood. The sample's cell subset or site label is to be understood as: true naive CD4+ T cells. The DNA is as follows: TGTGCCAGCAGTGAAGCGAGTAGCGGGAGTAACGAGCAGTACTTC. This codes for CASSEASSGSNEQYF.